This T cell receptor beta chain comes out of a study of blood T cell repertoires in COVID-19. Study at large: Collection of acute and convalescent COVID-19 samples took place in the United States, Italy and Spain. T cells, B-cell-depleted T cells, or PBMCs supplied cDNA or gDNA.

Source study methods: Reference gene primer amplification gave nucleated cell count estimates. The data were produced by immunoSEQ multiplex PCR, yet TCRdb's version contains in-frame clones alone and is incomplete. That table furnishes V, J and clone size, whereas the DNA furnished D and trimming. Here the sample spans fewer than 200,000 clones, approximately 84% being singletons. The CDR3 totals 17 residues. V lost 5 bases and J 2 bases, leaving 18 bases between the germline ends. Germline CDR1 reads SGHTA; CDR2 reads FQGTGA. This receptor was obtained from a man aged 40-49 years who had recovered from COVID-19. This chain joins TRBV7-3 and TRBJ2-2; D is possibly TRBD2 (7 bases). The sequenced sample was peripheral blood. The CDR3: CASSPGGGGLNTGELFF. CDR3 coding DNA: TGTGCCAGCAGCCCCGGAGGGGGGGGCCTCAACACCGGGGAGCTGTTTTTT.